The 16 T cell receptor beta chains in this list originate from one sample, sequenced in a study of T-cell reconstitution after alpha-beta-depleted transplantation in children. As it was prepared, the TCRbeta library received unique molecular identifiers. A single record per CDR3 protein comes from TCRdb applying MiXCR to the PCR reads. The sample includes roughly 500,000 distinct CDR3 sequences, 32% of them seen just once. The material was PBMCs from the stem cell graft donor, obtained from the stem cell graft. These receptor sequences come from a human donor who donated a stem cell graft to a child with aplastic anemia.

This sequence joins TRBV29-1 and TRBJ2-3; D is perhaps TRBD1 or TRBD2 (5 bases each). The V end was cut by 7 bases, the J end by 1 base, with 12 bases between. Germline-derived CDR1 and CDR2 are SQVTM and ANQGSEA. This CDR3 contains 13 residues. In DNA, the CDR3 is TGCAGCGCGAACCGGGACGGCACAGATACGCAGTATTTT. It is translated as CSANRDGTDTQYF.

This clonotype was seen a handful of times. The V and J genes are TRBV12-3 or TRBV12-4 and TRBJ1-2, with unresolved D. The CDR3 consists of 13 residues. V shed 6 bases and J shed 6 bases, with 14 bases lying between them. The DNA for the CDR3 is TGTGCCAGCAGCGTAGGAGTACTGAATGGCTACACCTTC. Translation: CASSVGVLNGYTF.

This clonotype showed up just a few times. The chain links TRBV12-5 to TRBJ2-3; D is perhaps TRBD2 (6 bases). The germline CDR1 and CDR2 sequences are LGHNT and FRNRAP. The CDR3 sequence is 18 residues long. V lost 0 bases to trimming and J lost 2 bases, with 18 bases between them. The chain's CDR3 is CASGLVLTGRDHTDTQYF. CDR3 DNA sequence: TGTGCTAGTGGTTTGGTACTTACGGGGCGGGACCACACAGATACGCAGTATTTT.

This sequence joins TRBV12-3 or TRBV12-4 and TRBJ1-1; D possibly corresponds to TRBD1 (5 bases). The CDR3 consists of 13 residues. The ends were cut back, 8 bases at V and 3 bases at J, with 13 bases in the middle. CDR3 amino acids: CASSPEGYTEAFF. The CDR3, as DNA: TGTGCCAGCTCCCCTGAGGGGTACACTGAAGCTTTCTTT.

This clonotype showed up just once. V gene TRBV11-1 combines with J gene TRBJ2-1; TRBD1 is a possible D gene (8 bases). The germline V gene has CDR1 SGHAT and CDR2 FQDESV (reference sequence). Trimming left V 4 bases short and J 2 bases short, with 15 bases between. The CDR3 has 16 residues. The CDR3 protein is CASSSGGGQAYNEQFF. The CDR3 bases are TGTGCCAGCAGCTCAGGGGGGGGACAGGCCTACAATGAGCAGTTCTTC.

A few counts support this clonotype. The chain carries TRBV30 and TRBJ2-2; 7 positions match TRBD2. Germline V gives CDR1 GTSNPN, CDR2 SVGIG (reference sequence). The V and J ends lost 2 bases and 5 bases, in that order; junction bases with no gene match: 8. The CDR3 is 15 amino acids. The CDR3 DNA is TGTGCCTGGAGTTTAGGGCTAGCGGCGACCGGGGAGCTGTTTTTT. Translation: CAWSLGLAATGELFF.

V usage is TRBV20-1 and J usage is TRBJ1-2; D may be TRBD1 (5 bases). V lost 3 bases, J lost 8 bases, and 16 bases lay in between. CDR1 DFQATT and CDR2 SNEGSKA come from the germline V gene (reference sequence). This CDR3 has 13 amino acids. The chain's CDR3 is CSARSGPLRGYTF. The CDR3 DNA reads TGCAGTGCTAGGTCGGGGCCCTTGCGGGGCTACACCTTC.

The V call is TRBV10-3, the J call TRBJ2-2; the D is unclear. The CDR3 loop spans 14 amino acids. V was shortened by 3 bases and J by 8 bases, with 13 bases between the two germline ends. Germline CDR1 is ENHRY and CDR2 is SYGVKD. DNA of the CDR3: TGTGCCATCAGTGAAAAAACCGATCCAGGGGAGCTGTTTTTT. Its translation: CAISEKTDPGELFF.

J is TRBJ1-5 and V is TRBV12-3 or TRBV12-4, with D tentatively TRBD1 (5 bases). Trimming took 0 bases from V and 2 from J, leaving 8 bases between them. The CDR3 covers 15 residues. The CDR3 reads CASSLADRGNQPQHF. In DNA form, the CDR3 reads TGTGCCAGCAGTTTAGCCGACAGAGGCAATCAGCCCCAGCATTTT.

The rearrangement links TRBV7-2 to TRBJ2-2; possibly TRBD1 for D (5 bases). Germline V lookup: CDR1 SGHTA, CDR2 FQGNSA. The CDR3 covers 15 residues. The V gene lost 2 bases and the J gene lost 4 bases, with 11 bases spanning the gap. The CDR3, as DNA: TGTGCCAGCAGCTTATGGGGCCTATCCACCGGGGAGCTGTTTTTT. Protein product: CASSLWGLSTGELFF.

V gene TRBV12-3 or TRBV12-4 combines with J gene TRBJ1-5; 7 bases line up with TRBD1. Trimming at V came to 3 bases and at J to 15 bases, leaving 8 bases not matched to a gene. The CDR3 is made up of 12 amino acids. This CDR3 is CASSFTRDSRHF. CDR3 in DNA: TGTGCCAGCAGTTTTACGCGGGACAGTAGGCATTTT.

V is TRBV29-1 and J is TRBJ2-1, with D possibly being TRBD2 (6 bases). The germline V gene encodes CDR1 SQVTM and CDR2 ANQGSEA. The CDR3 is made up of 12 amino acids. V gave up 3 bases and J gave up 9 bases, with 12 bases separating them. The CDR3 loop reads CSVERLGPEQFF. Written as DNA, the CDR3 is TGCAGCGTTGAGAGACTAGGGCCTGAGCAGTTCTTC.

This clonotype occurred a few times. The V gene is TRBV12-3 or TRBV12-4, the J gene TRBJ1-1, with no clear D. This CDR3 contains 13 residues. Trimming took off 6 bases at V and 0 bases at J, with 8 bases between the two ends. In DNA, the CDR3 is TGTGCCAGCAGCAGAAAGATGAACACTGAAGCTTTCTTT. It specifies CASSRKMNTEAFF.

In its sample, this clonotype was seen a few times. The chain recombines TRBV5-6 with TRBJ1-1; the D gene is possibly TRBD1 (5 bases). V lost 0 bases, J lost 3 bases, and 12 bases lay in between. Germline V gene lookup returns CDR1 SGHDT and CDR2 YYEEEE. This CDR3 spans 15 amino acids. CDR3 sequence (DNA): TGTGCCAGCAGCTTGGCCAGGGCAGGGTACACTGAAGCTTTCTTT. It is translated as CASSLARAGYTEAFF.

CDR3 bases: TGTGCCAGCAGTTTATGGGGACAGGGAAAGAACACCGGGGAGCTGTTTTTT. The encoded protein is CASSLWGQGKNTGELFF. J is TRBJ2-2 and V is TRBV28; TRBD1 matches 9 bases. The V and J ends lost 0 bases and 1 base, in that order; junction bases with no gene match: 3. The CDR3 sequence is 17 residues long. CDR1 is MDHEN and CDR2 is SYDVKM in the germline V gene. Drawing the rest from reference TRBV28 and TRBJ2-2, the complete variable domain is DVKVTQSSRYLVKRTGEKVFLECVQDMDHENMFWYRQDPGLGLRLIYFSYDVKMKEKGDIPEGYSVSREKKERFSLILESASTNQTSMYLCASSLWGQGKNTGELFFGEGSRLTVL.

This chain links TRBV29-1 with TRBJ1-1; a weak D match, TRBD1 (6 bases). The CDR3 contains 13 residues. V was clipped by 3 bases and J by 3 bases, with 11 bases between them. Germline V gives CDR1 SQVTM, CDR2 ANQGSEA. The DNA of the CDR3 is TGCAGCGTTGAGAGGGGGTGGTACACTGAAGCTTTCTTT. This gives the protein CSVERGWYTEAFF.